Below are 20 T cell receptor beta chains sequenced from a single sample in a study of T-cell reconstitution after alpha-beta-depleted transplantation in children. The TCRbeta library incorporated unique molecular identifiers. MiXCR was run by TCRdb on the PCR reads, yielding one entry per CDR3 protein. The sample lists hundreds of thousands of distinct CDR3 sequences; about 10% were seen once. The sample here was PBMCs from the stem cell graft donor, taken from the stem cell graft. The source of these receptors is a human donor who donated a stem cell graft to a child with acute myeloid leukemia.

This clonotype appeared a few times. CDR3 amino acids: CASSQSPGDTQYF. For the CDR3, the DNA is TGTGCCAGCAGTCAAAGCCCGGGGGATACGCAGTATTTT. The V and J genes are TRBV7-3 and TRBJ2-3; D is perhaps TRBD2 (5 bases). Germline-derived CDR1 and CDR2 are SGHTA and FQGTGA. Trimming took 6 bases from V and 6 from J, leaving 13 bases between them. The CDR3 extends over 13 amino acids.

Only a few counts were recorded for this clonotype. The rearrangement links TRBV12-3 or TRBV12-4 to TRBJ2-7, with a tentative D call TRBD1 (5 bases). Trimming pared 6 bases from V and 3 bases from J, leaving 21 bases between. This CDR3 contains 16 residues. CDR3 loop: CASSSPKATEYYEQYF. CDR3 in DNA: TGTGCCAGCAGCTCACCAAAAGCGACAGAATACTACGAGCAGTACTTC.

The chain combines TRBV6-4 with TRBJ2-3; tentatively, D is TRBD2 (6 bases). CDR1 MRHNA and CDR2 SNTAGT come from the germline V gene. The germline V and J ends were trimmed by 3 bases and 3 bases, with 16 bases remaining between them. This CDR3 is built from 16 residues. CDR3 sequence: CASSDHGGPETDTQYF. As DNA, the CDR3 is TGTGCCAGCAGTGATCACGGAGGGCCGGAGACAGATACGCAGTATTTT.

The rearrangement links TRBV20-1 to TRBJ2-3, with 8 bases matching TRBD2. CDR1 and CDR2 from the germline V gene are DFQATT and SNEGSKA (reference sequence). J gave up 4 bases and V 2 bases, and 2 bases lay outside the gene matches. This CDR3 contains 13 residues. The CDR3 DNA reads as TGCAGTGCTAGACTAGCGGGCTCAGATACGCAGTATTTT. This translates into CSARLAGSDTQYF.

This clonotype was seen a handful of times. The rearrangement links TRBV29-1 to TRBJ2-1, with no clear D. Germline assignment: CDR1 SQVTM and CDR2 ANQGSEA. The CDR3 has 12 amino acids. The ends were cut back, 0 bases at V and 9 bases at J, with 9 bases in the middle. The CDR3 region has the DNA TGCAGCGTTGAAGATCGGAACGGTGAGCAGTTCTTC. Protein: CSVEDRNGEQFF.

This clonotype has at least ten counts. The genes are TRBV27 and TRBJ2-7; 10 nucleotides agree with TRBD2. The CDR3 is made up of 14 amino acids. Germline V gives CDR1 MNHEY, CDR2 SMNVEV (reference sequence). V shed 6 bases, J shed 5 bases, and the junction held 7 bases outside the gene matches. CDR3 loop: CASSLAGVPHEQYF. The CDR3 bases are TGTGCCAGCAGCCTAGCGGGAGTTCCCCACGAGCAGTACTTC.

V and J are TRBV18 and TRBJ1-4, with TRBD1 identical over 7 bases. Germline V gene lookup returns CDR1 KGHSH and CDR2 LQKENI. V shed 1 base, J shed 0 bases, and the junction held 8 bases outside the gene matches. The CDR3 runs 18 residues. In DNA form, the CDR3 reads TGTGCCAGCTCACCACGAAGTCCGGGACAGTCAACTAATGAAAAACTGTTTTTT. Its protein product is CASSPRSPGQSTNEKLFF.

This clonotype was recorded only once. The gene calls are TRBV6-1 and TRBJ2-7; D possibly corresponds to TRBD2 (6 bases). V gave up 6 bases and J gave up 0 bases, with 15 bases separating them. This CDR3 is 15 amino acids long. In germline, CDR1 is MNHNS, CDR2 SASEGT. The CDR3 nucleotides are TGTGCCAGCAGGGGGGGTCTGGAGAGCTCCTACGAGCAGTACTTC. Protein: CASRGGLESSYEQYF.

At least ten counts were recorded for this clonotype. The rearrangement links TRBV12-3 or TRBV12-4 to TRBJ1-2; D gene ambiguous. V lost 5 bases and J lost 2, with 12 bases in between. The CDR3 consists of 14 residues. The CDR3 bases are TGTGCCAGCAGTCCGAGAGGAGGAAACTATGGCTACACCTTC. Translated: CASSPRGGNYGYTF.

This clonotype turned up a few times. The chain uses TRBV11-3 and TRBJ1-1; possibly TRBD1 for D (5 bases). This CDR3 comprises 14 residues. V lost 5 bases and J lost 6, with 16 bases in between. Germline CDR1 and CDR2: SGHNT and YENEEA. The CDR3, as DNA: TGTGCCAGCAGCACTCAAAGGACATATCCTGAAGCTTTCTTT. The encoded protein is CASSTQRTYPEAFF.

This clonotype was found a few times. The gene calls are TRBV28 and TRBJ2-1; D unclear. V shed 4 bases and J shed 6 bases, with 7 bases lying between them. Germline CDR1 MDHEN, CDR2 SYDVKM. The CDR3 sequence is 12 residues long. CDR3 DNA sequence: TGTGCCAGCAGTTGGTGGGGCAATGAGCAGTTCTTC. It is translated as CASSWWGNEQFF.

The sample holds many counts of this clonotype. The chain links TRBV21-1 to TRBJ2-7; the table gives TRBD2 as D, unverified against the DNA. TRBV21-1 is termed a pseudogene. The CDR3 contains 20 residues. This CDR3 reads CASSKVWGRTSAKWTYEQYF. The CDR3 nucleotides read TGTGCCAGCAGCAAAGTTTGGGGAAGGACTAGCGCAAAGTGGACCTACGAGCAGTACTTC.

Many counts were recorded for this clonotype. The chain has TRBV5-1 and TRBJ2-3, with D maybe TRBD2 (5 bases). The germline V gene has CDR1 SGHRS and CDR2 YFSETQ. V lost 1 base and J lost 3, with 9 bases in between. The CDR3 runs to 14 residues. The CDR3, as DNA: TGCGCCAGCAGCTTGCGATCGGGAACAGATACGCAGTATTTT. Translating gives CASSLRSGTDTQYF.

This chain links TRBV6-5 with TRBJ2-7; D is perhaps TRBD2 (5 bases). CDR1 and CDR2 from the germline V gene are MNHEY and SVGAGI. Trimming removed 0 bases from V and 2 bases from J, with 5 bases in between. The CDR3 is 13 residues long. CDR3 DNA sequence: TGTGCCAGCAGTTACTCTAGCGCCTACGAGCAGTACTTC. Translation: CASSYSSAYEQYF.

The chain has TRBV7-8 and TRBJ2-3; 14 positions agree with TRBD2. Germline V gene data show CDR1 as SGHVS and CDR2 as FQNEAQ. Trimming cost V 2 bases and J 5 bases; bases outside gene matches: 6. The CDR3 is 17 amino acids. CDR3 region: CASSLTGTSGSIDTQYF. The CDR3 region has the DNA TGTGCCAGCAGCTTAACCGGGACTAGCGGGAGTATAGATACGCAGTATTTT.

This clonotype appeared many times. The chain couples TRBV7-2 to TRBJ2-3; no clear D gene. This CDR3 spans 14 amino acids. From germline, CDR1 is SGHTA and CDR2 FQGNSA. V was clipped by 2 bases and J by 2 bases, with 8 bases between them. This chain's CDR3 is CASSLNPDTDTQYF. The CDR3, as DNA: TGTGCCAGCAGCTTAAACCCAGACACAGATACGCAGTATTTT.

This clonotype was observed many times. V gene TRBV12-5 combines with J gene TRBJ2-1; 10 bases fit TRBD2. CDR1 is LGHNT and CDR2 is FRNRAP in the germline V gene. The CDR3 is 16 residues long. With 5 bases clipped from V and 6 bases from J, the junction kept 10 bases outside the gene matches. CDR3 amino acids: CASGPYPSGRRNEQFF. The CDR3, as DNA: TGTGCTAGTGGTCCCTACCCTAGCGGGAGACGCAATGAGCAGTTCTTC. The full variable domain, rest sourced from reference TRBV12-5 and TRBJ2-1, is DARVTQTPRHKVTEMGQEVTMRCQPILGHNTVFWYRQTMMQGLELLAYFRNRAPLDDSGMPKDRFSAEMPDATLATLKIQPSEPRDSAVYFCASGPYPSGRRNEQFFGPGTRLTVL.

The chain carries TRBV30 and TRBJ2-3, with 11 bases identical to TRBD1. Germline V gene sequence: CDR1 GTSNPN, CDR2 SVGIG (reference sequence). The CDR3 loop spans 17 amino acids. With 2 bases clipped from V and 0 bases from J, the junction kept 7 bases outside the gene matches. CDR3 sequence reads: CAWSWGGTGGSTDTQYF. In DNA, the CDR3 is TGTGCCTGGAGTTGGGGCGGGACAGGGGGAAGCACAGATACGCAGTATTTT.

There are many counts of this clonotype. The rearrangement joins TRBV27 to TRBJ1-6, with 11 bases lining up with TRBD1. The CDR3 runs to 16 residues. The V segment lost 6 bases and the J segment 4 bases; nucleotides outside the gene matches: 5. Germline loops: CDR1 MNHEY, CDR2 SMNVEV (reference sequence). CDR3 in DNA: TGTGCCAGCAGCGGACAGGGGGCCGGTTATAATTCACCCCTCCACTTT. Protein sequence: CASSGQGAGYNSPLHF.

This clonotype showed up just a few times. The chain joins TRBV7-3 to TRBJ2-1; 10 nucleotides align to TRBD2. Germline loops: CDR1 SGHTA, CDR2 FQGTGA. The J segment lost 10 bases and the V segment lost 2 bases, leaving 2 bases of the junction unmatched. The CDR3 sequence is 13 residues long. The CDR3 bases are TGTGCCAGCAGCTTAGGTAGCGGGGGGGAGCAGTTCTTC. Translation gives CASSLGSGGEQFF.